This T cell receptor beta chain was sequenced in a study of CD8+ T cells in alopecia areata. This clone was seen more than once but under ten times. As yet, its antigen is unknown. RNA extraction was followed by reverse transcription into cDNA, which acted as the sequencing template. Assay used: immunoSEQ multiplex PCR; TCRdb lists only in-frame clones, some missing. The sample has roughly 100,000 clones; roughly 53% are singletons. Study-level findings and limits: Sequences from scalp samples also cover resident alphabeta T cells of normal skin. Lesional scalp, especially alopecia totalis/universalis, showed higher clonality than normal scalp.

The CDR3 is 15 residues long. CDR1 and CDR2 from the germline V gene are SQVTM and ANQGSEA. Trimming cost V 0 bases and J 0 bases, with 11 bases left between them. The rearrangement joins TRBV29-1 to TRBJ1-1; D call uncertain. The specimen sequenced was CD4+ T cells sorted from blood. The receptor comes from a human donor in good health. Here the CDR3 reads CSVEEWAGMNTEAFF. In DNA form, the CDR3 reads TGCAGCGTTGAAGAATGGGCAGGTATGAACACTGAAGCTTTCTTT.